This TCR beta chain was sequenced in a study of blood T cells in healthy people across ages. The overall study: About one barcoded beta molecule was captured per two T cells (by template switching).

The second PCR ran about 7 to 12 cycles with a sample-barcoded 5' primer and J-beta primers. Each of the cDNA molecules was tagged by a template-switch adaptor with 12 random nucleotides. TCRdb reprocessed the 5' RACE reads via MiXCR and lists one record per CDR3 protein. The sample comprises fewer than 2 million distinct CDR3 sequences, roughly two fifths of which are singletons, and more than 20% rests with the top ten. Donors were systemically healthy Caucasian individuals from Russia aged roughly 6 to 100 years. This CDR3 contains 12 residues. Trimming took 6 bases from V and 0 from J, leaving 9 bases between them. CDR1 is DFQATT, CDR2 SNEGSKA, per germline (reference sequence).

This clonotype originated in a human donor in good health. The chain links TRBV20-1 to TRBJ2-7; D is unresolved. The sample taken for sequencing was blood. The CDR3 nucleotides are TGCAGTGCAACCGACGGCTCCTACGAGCAGTACTTC. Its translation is CSATDGSYEQYF.